This TCR beta chain emerged from a study of response to subunit inactivated influenza vaccine. CDR3 size: 13 residues. With 5 bases removed from V and 5 bases from J, the gap between germline ends came to 10 bases. CDR1 and CDR2 (germline): MGHRA, YSYEKL. Study-wide findings and caveats: It was suggested by the authors that few new T cells are recruited by each seasonal influenza vaccination.

As for this clonotype: Its antigen remains unidentified.

In TCRdb, the RT-PCR reads were re-called with MiXCR into one record per CDR3 protein. The sample consists of just over 300,000 distinct CDR3 sequences, about 20% of them appearing once. The sequence derives from a man aged 45-69 years who received an inactivated influenza vaccine. Sample: PBMCs from blood, taken 21 months after vaccination. The rearrangement links TRBV4-1 to TRBJ2-1, with D unresolved. CDR3 protein: CASSFGPDNEQFF. The CDR3 DNA sequence: TGCGCCAGCAGCTTCGGGCCAGACAATGAGCAGTTCTTC.